These 23 T cell receptor beta chains came from one sample sequenced in a study of blood T cell repertoires in COVID-19. Sequenced by immunoSEQ multiplex PCR; TCRdb stores in-frame clones only, minus some. The table shows some 330,000 clones, with 75% to 90% occurring only once. Sequences were obtained from PBMCs or T cells enriched from blood (not recorded which). The receptors come from a man between 25 and 39 years old who had recovered from COVID-19.

The chain carries TRBV2 and TRBJ2-7, with TRBD1 identical over 7 bases. V lost 6 bases to trimming and J lost 2 bases; unmatched junction nucleotides: 7. CDR1 is SNHLY and CDR2 is FYNNEI in the germline V gene. The CDR3 extends over 14 amino acids. In nucleotides, the CDR3 is TGTGCCAGCAGAAAGACAGGGAGCACCTACGAGCAGTACTTC. The encoded protein is CASRKTGSTYEQYF. Drawing the rest from reference TRBV2 and TRBJ2-7, the complete variable domain is EPEVTQTPSHQVTQMGQEVILRCVPISNHLYFYWYRQILGQKVEFLVSFYNNEISEKSEIFDDQFSVERPDGSNFTLKIRSTKLEDSAMYFCASRKTGSTYEQYFGPGTRLTVT.

A remark on this clone: At one of its ends the junction is not consistent with the germline gene, which may arise from a read error. The sample holds other DNA sequences that translate to the same CDR3. V gene TRBV9 combines with J gene TRBJ2-7; possible D gene TRBD1, 6 bases. The germline gives CDR1 SGDLS, CDR2 YYNGEE. The CDR3 spans 14 residues. The CDR3: CASSVGNRDNEQYF. The CDR3 bases are TGCGCCAGCAGCGTAGGGAACAGGGACAACGAGCAGTACTTC.

This chain joins TRBV6-1 and TRBJ1-2; 8 bases fit TRBD1. Germline-derived CDR1 and CDR2 are MNHNS and SASEGT. The CDR3 runs to 17 residues. Unmatched junction bases numbered 9, after V lost 2 bases and J lost 1 base. CDR3 coding DNA: TGTGCCAGCAGTGAATGGTGGGCAGGGGGCGTTAACTATGGCTACACCTTC. It translates to CASSEWWAGGVNYGYTF.

The chain is built from TRBV28 and TRBJ1-6, with D perhaps TRBD1 (5 bases). Germline-derived CDR1 and CDR2 are MDHEN and SYDVKM. Deletions cut 3 bases from V and 8 bases from J, with 14 bases between. The CDR3 is made up of 15 amino acids. The CDR3 sequence is CASSLGPGGDSPLHF. For the CDR3, the DNA is TGTGCCAGCAGTTTGGGTCCCGGAGGGGATTCACCCCTCCACTTT.

V is TRBV19 and J is TRBJ2-2; D unresolved. V lost 5 bases and J 7 bases, leaving 17 bases between the germline ends. The CDR3 covers 15 residues. Germline CDR1 LNHDA, CDR2 SQIVND (reference sequence). This CDR3 reads CASSVRQPRDGELFF. For the CDR3, the DNA is TGTGCCAGTAGTGTCCGCCAGCCTAGAGACGGGGAGCTGTTTTTT.

This clone was counted only a few times. The J gene is TRBJ2-7, the V gene TRBV4-2; 7 bases match TRBD2. The germline CDR1 and CDR2 sequences are LGHNA and YNFKEQ. V was clipped by 0 bases and J by 3 bases; unmatched bases: 11. The CDR3 is made up of 17 amino acids. The CDR3 here is CASSQDGGVAGLYEQYF. CDR3 sequence (DNA): TGTGCCAGCAGCCAAGATGGGGGAGTAGCGGGTCTCTACGAGCAGTACTTC.

For this clone: An end of the junction does not agree with germline; a read error may underlie this. The chain has TRBV18 and TRBJ2-6; 9 bases are a match to TRBD1. CDR3 length equals 16 residues. Per germline, CDR1 KGHSH and CDR2 LQKENI. The CDR3 loop reads CASWGQGRSGVNVLTF. CDR3 nucleotide sequence: TGTGCCAGCTGGGGACAGGGAAGGTCTGGGGTCAACGTCCTGACTTTC. The whole variable domain, remainder taken from reference TRBV18 and TRBJ2-6, is NAGVMQNPRHLVRRRGQEARLRCSPMKGHSHVYWYRQLPEEGLKFMVYLQKENIIDESGMPKERFSAEFPKEGPSILRIQQVVRGDSAAYFCASWGQGRSGVNVLTFGAGSRLTVL.

V is TRBV7-9 and J is TRBJ1-2; maybe TRBD1 (5 bases). Per germline, CDR1 SEHNR and CDR2 FQNEAQ (reference sequence). The length of the CDR3 is 14 residues. The germline V and J ends were trimmed by 1 base and 4 bases, with 10 bases remaining between them. The CDR3 bases are TGTGCCAGCAGCTTAGGTAGGGGAAGCTATGGCTACACCTTC. Translation: CASSLGRGSYGYTF.

J is TRBJ2-2 and V is TRBV11-3; 9 nucleotides agree with TRBD1. Germline V lookup: CDR1 SGHNT, CDR2 YENEEA. The V gene end was trimmed by 5 bases and the J gene end by 5 bases; junction bases not matched to a gene: 18. There are 19 residues in the CDR3. CDR3 in amino acids: CASSGGQGLAGPSTGELFF. The CDR3 DNA is TGTGCCAGCAGCGGGGGACAGGGTTTGGCGGGTCCGAGTACCGGGGAGCTGTTTTTT.

V is TRBV7-6 and J is TRBJ2-5; 11 bases line up with TRBD1. CDR3 length equals 15 residues. V trimming: 5 bases; J trimming: 4 bases; junction bases outside the gene matches: 6. Germline CDR1 SGHVS, CDR2 FNYEAQ. The CDR3 region has the DNA TGTGCCAGCAGCCAATGGACAGGGGGCACAGAGACCCAGTACTTC. Translating gives CASSQWTGGTETQYF.

The V gene is TRBV6-5, the J gene TRBJ2-3; 8 bases are a match to TRBD2. Germline loops: CDR1 MNHEY, CDR2 SVGAGI. The ends lost 4 bases at V and 6 bases at J; junction bases unmatched: 12. This CDR3 region has 16 residues. The CDR3 is CASSSTSEPLRDTQYF. CDR3 in DNA: TGTGCCAGCAGTTCGACTAGCGAGCCATTAAGGGATACGCAGTATTTT.

This chain connects TRBV3-1 (or the pseudogene TRBV3-2) to TRBJ1-3, with a possible D match to TRBD1 (5 bases). Trimming pared 4 bases from V and 0 bases from J, leaving 13 bases between. Per the germline V gene, CDR1 is LGHDT and CDR2 is YNNKEL (reference sequence). This CDR3 has 16 amino acids. The CDR3 DNA follows: TGTGCCAGCAGCCCTACCGGGACTGACTCTGGAAACACCATATATTTT. Protein product: CASSPTGTDSGNTIYF.

The chain carries TRBV15 and TRBJ1-4, with D unclear. CDR3 length: 11 residues. V dropped 4 bases and J dropped 5 bases, with 2 bases sitting between them. CDR1 is LNHNV and CDR2 is YYDKDF in the germline V gene (reference sequence). The CDR3 spells CATSTNEKLFF. The CDR3, as DNA: TGTGCCACCAGCACAAATGAAAAACTGTTTTTT.

This chain connects TRBV5-1 to TRBJ2-3; a weak D match, TRBD1 (5 bases). Trimming pared 3 bases from V and 3 bases from J, leaving 11 bases between. Per germline, CDR1 SGHRS and CDR2 YFSETQ. The CDR3 length is 14 residues. CDR3 sequence: CASSSQVWTDTQYF. The DNA of the CDR3 is TGCGCCAGCAGCTCACAGGTGTGGACAGATACGCAGTATTTT.

V and J are TRBV28 and TRBJ1-5, with 7 bases aligning to TRBD1. V lost 4 bases and J lost 7; bases outside the gene matches: 13. The germline V gene has CDR1 MDHEN and CDR2 SYDVKM. This CDR3 is built from 16 residues. The CDR3 nucleotides read TGTGCCAGCAGTTCCTATGCAGGGGGAATAATCCAGCCCCAGCATTTT. Amino acid sequence: CASSSYAGGIIQPQHF.

V is TRBV11-2 and J is TRBJ2-1, with 13 bases fitting TRBD2. The V gene's germline CDR1 is SGHAT and CDR2 FQNNGV. The CDR3 has 16 amino acids. Germline trimming cut 5 bases from V and 3 bases from J; bases unmatched to any gene: 4. CDR3 sequence reads: CASSRGLAGDYNEQFF. The CDR3 nucleotides read TGTGCCAGCAGCCGCGGACTAGCGGGGGACTACAATGAGCAGTTCTTC.

The V gene is TRBV15, the J gene TRBJ1-5; TRBD1 matches at 8 bases. The CDR3 has 15 residues. Trimming cost V 3 bases and J 2 bases; bases outside gene matches: 3. Germline CDR1 and CDR2: LNHNV and YYDKDF (reference sequence). The CDR3 sequence: CATSRVGQGNQPQHF. The CDR3 bases are TGTGCCACCAGCAGGGTGGGACAGGGCAATCAGCCCCAGCATTTT. The entire variable domain, with the rest obtained from reference TRBV15 and TRBJ1-5, is as follows: DAMVIQNPRYQVTQFGKPVTLSCSQTLNHNVMYWYQQKSSQAPKLLFHYYDKDFNNEADTPDNFQSRRPNTSFCFLDIRSPGLGDTAMYLCATSRVGQGNQPQHFGDGTRLSIL.

The rearrangement joins TRBV10-3 to TRBJ1-2; 11 bases map to TRBD1. Trimming took 1 base from V and 2 from J; bases not matched to a gene: 9. Germline V CDR1 and CDR2: ENHRY, SYGVKD. This CDR3 is 18 amino acids long. The CDR3 spells CAISEWTGGSFRNYGYTF. For the CDR3, the DNA is TGTGCCATCAGTGAGTGGACAGGGGGCTCTTTCCGCAACTATGGCTACACCTTC.

The chain joins TRBV2 to TRBJ2-7; TRBD1 matches at 11 bases. Germline lookup yields CDR1 SNHLY and CDR2 FYNNEI. This CDR3 has 13 residues. V gave up 6 bases and J gave up 4 bases; unmatched junction bases: 2. CDR3 DNA: TGTGCCAGCAGCTGGGACAGGGGGTACGAGCAGTACTTC. It is translated as CASSWDRGYEQYF. Supplemented by reference TRBV2 and TRBJ2-7, the full variable domain reads EPEVTQTPSHQVTQMGQEVILRCVPISNHLYFYWYRQILGQKVEFLVSFYNNEISEKSEIFDDQFSVERPDGSNFTLKIRSTKLEDSAMYFCASSWDRGYEQYFGPGTRLTVT.

J is TRBJ2-7 and V is TRBV7-9, with 14 positions matching TRBD2. The germline gives CDR1 SEHNR, CDR2 FQNEAQ (reference sequence). The V gene end was trimmed by 10 bases and the J gene end by 1 base; junction bases not matched to a gene: 6. The CDR3 spans 15 residues. The DNA of the CDR3 is TGTGCCATCAGGACTAGCGGGGGGTCATCCTACGAGCAGTACTTC. Translated: CAIRTSGGSSYEQYF.

This sequence joins TRBV4-2 and TRBJ2-3, with unresolved D. Germline CDR1 is LGHNA and CDR2 is YNFKEQ. The V gene lost 5 bases and the J gene lost 1 base, with 10 bases spanning the gap. This CDR3 has 14 residues. The DNA of the CDR3 is TGTGCCAGCAGCTTCGCTCAGGGCACAGATACGCAGTATTTT. Amino acids: CASSFAQGTDTQYF.

The chain couples TRBV6-5 to TRBJ1-2; D call uncertain. The CDR3 has 15 amino acids. V lost 0 bases and J 4 bases, leaving 12 bases between the germline ends. Looked up from germline, CDR1 is MNHEY and CDR2 is SVGAGI. CDR3 bases: TGTGCCAGCAGTTACTCCCGGGGAAGCCTCTATGGCTACACCTTC. Translation gives CASSYSRGSLYGYTF.

This chain joins TRBV2 and TRBJ2-5, with D perhaps matching TRBD1 (5 bases). The CDR3 runs to 16 residues. Germline loops: CDR1 SNHLY, CDR2 FYNNEI. V lost 3 bases, J lost 4 bases, and 18 bases lay in between. CDR3 region: CASSDGEQVVGETQYF. CDR3 nucleotides: TGTGCCAGCAGTGACGGAGAACAGGTGGTAGGAGAGACCCAGTACTTC.